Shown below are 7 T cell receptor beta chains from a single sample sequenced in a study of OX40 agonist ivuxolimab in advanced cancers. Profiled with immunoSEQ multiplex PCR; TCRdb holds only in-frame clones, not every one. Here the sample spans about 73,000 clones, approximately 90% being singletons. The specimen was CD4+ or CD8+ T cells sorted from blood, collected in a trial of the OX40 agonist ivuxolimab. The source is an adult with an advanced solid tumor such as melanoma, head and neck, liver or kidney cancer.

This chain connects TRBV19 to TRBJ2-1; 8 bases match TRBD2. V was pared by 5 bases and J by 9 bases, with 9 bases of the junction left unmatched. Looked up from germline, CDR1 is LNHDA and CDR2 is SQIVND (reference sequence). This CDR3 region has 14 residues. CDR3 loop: CASSGSGRVGEQFF. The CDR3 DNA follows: TGTGCCAGTAGTGGGAGCGGGAGAGTTGGTGAGCAGTTCTTC.

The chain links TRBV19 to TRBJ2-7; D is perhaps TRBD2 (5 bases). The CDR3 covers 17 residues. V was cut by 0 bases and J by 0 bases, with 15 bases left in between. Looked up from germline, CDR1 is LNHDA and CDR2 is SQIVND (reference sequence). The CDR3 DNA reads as TGTGCCAGTAGTATAGAGGCGGGTCTAATAAACTCCTACGAGCAGTACTTC. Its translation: CASSIEAGLINSYEQYF.

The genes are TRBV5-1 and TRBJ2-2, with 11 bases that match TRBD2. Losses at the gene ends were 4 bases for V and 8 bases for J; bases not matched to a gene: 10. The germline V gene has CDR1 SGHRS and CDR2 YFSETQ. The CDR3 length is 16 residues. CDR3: CASSPTTSGSVGELFF. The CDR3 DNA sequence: TGCGCCAGCAGCCCCACCACTAGCGGGAGCGTTGGGGAGCTGTTTTTT.

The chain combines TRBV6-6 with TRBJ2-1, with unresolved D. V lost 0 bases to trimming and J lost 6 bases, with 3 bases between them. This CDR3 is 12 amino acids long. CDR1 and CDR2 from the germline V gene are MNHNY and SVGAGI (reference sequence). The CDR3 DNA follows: TGTGCCAGCAGTTACTCTGGCAATGAGCAGTTCTTC. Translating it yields CASSYSGNEQFF.

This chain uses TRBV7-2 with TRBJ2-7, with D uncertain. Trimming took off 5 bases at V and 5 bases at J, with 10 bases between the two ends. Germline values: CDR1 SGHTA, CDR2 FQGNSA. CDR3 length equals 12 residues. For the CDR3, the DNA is TGTGCCAGCAGCAAATCCCGGGACGAGCAGTACTTC. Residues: CASSKSRDEQYF. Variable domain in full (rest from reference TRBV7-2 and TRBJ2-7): GAGVSQSPSNKVTEKGKDVELRCDPISGHTALYWYRQSLGQGLEFLIYFQGNSAPDKSGLPSDRFSAERTGGSVSTLTIQRTQQEDSAVYLCASSKSRDEQYFGPGTRLTVT.

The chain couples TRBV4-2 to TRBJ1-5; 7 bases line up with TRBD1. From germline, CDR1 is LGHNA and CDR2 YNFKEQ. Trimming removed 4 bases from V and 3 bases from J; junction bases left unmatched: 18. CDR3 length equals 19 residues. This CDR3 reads CASSPSRDSQDLLNQPQHF. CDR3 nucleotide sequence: TGTGCCAGCAGCCCCTCCCGGGACAGCCAAGATCTTCTCAATCAGCCCCAGCATTTT.

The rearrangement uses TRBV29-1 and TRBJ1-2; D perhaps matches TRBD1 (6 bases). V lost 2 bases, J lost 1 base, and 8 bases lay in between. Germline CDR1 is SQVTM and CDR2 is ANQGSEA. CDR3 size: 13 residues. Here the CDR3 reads CSVEWGRNYGYTF. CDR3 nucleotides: TGCAGCGTTGAATGGGGGCGTAACTATGGCTACACCTTC.